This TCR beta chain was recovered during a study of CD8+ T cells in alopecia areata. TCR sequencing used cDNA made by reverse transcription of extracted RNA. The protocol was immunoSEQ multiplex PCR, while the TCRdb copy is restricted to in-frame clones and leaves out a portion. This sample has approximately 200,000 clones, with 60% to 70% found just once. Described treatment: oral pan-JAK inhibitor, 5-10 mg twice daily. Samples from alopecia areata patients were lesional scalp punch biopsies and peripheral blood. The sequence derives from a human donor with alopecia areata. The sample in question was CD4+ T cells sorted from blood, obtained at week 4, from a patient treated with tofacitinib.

CDR3: CASSAVGEGTEAFF. For the CDR3, the DNA is TGTGCCAGCAGTGCGGTCGGGGAGGGGACTGAAGCTTTCTTT. This chain links TRBV7-6 with TRBJ1-1, with a tentative D call TRBD1 (5 bases). Trimming took off 6 bases at V and 5 bases at J, with 16 bases between the two ends. The CDR3 spans 14 residues. Germline V gives CDR1 SGHVS, CDR2 FNYEAQ.